These 25 T cell receptor beta chains came from one sample sequenced in a study of monozygotic twins with inflammatory bowel disease. TCRdb re-analyzed the 5' RACE reads; it lists each CDR3 protein once, without DNA. This sample's clone table lists about 450,000 distinct CDR3 sequences. The specimen sequenced was blood. All receptors derive from a human donor with ulcerative colitis or Crohn's disease, or a healthy co-twin of an affected twin (not recorded which).

The chain joins TRBV2 to TRBJ1-2. Per germline, CDR1 SNHLY and CDR2 FYNNEI. CDR3 size: 16 residues. The CDR3 here is CASSEELAMRKYGYTF.

V gene TRBV3-1 combines with J gene TRBJ2-5; TCRdb calls TRBD1, which cannot be checked without DNA. This CDR3 comprises 16 residues. Germline V gives CDR1 LGHDT, CDR2 YNNKEL (reference sequence). CDR3 residues: CASSPEGQAYQETQYF.

This chain links TRBV19 with TRBJ2-7; the D call from TCRdb, TRBD2, cannot be confirmed without DNA. CDR1 and CDR2 (germline): LNHDA, SQIVND (reference sequence). This CDR3 region has 16 residues. CDR3 residues: CASSIDREGFSYEQYF.

The V call is TRBV7-3, the J call TRBJ2-1. The germline V gene encodes CDR1 SGHTA and CDR2 FQGTGA. The CDR3 has 13 residues. Here the CDR3 reads CASSDYWNGEQFF.

V is TRBV3-1 and J is TRBJ2-7; lacking DNA, the TRBD1 call made by TCRdb goes unchecked. From germline, CDR1 is LGHDT and CDR2 YNNKEL (reference sequence). The CDR3 is made up of 13 amino acids. The CDR3 here is CTSSRDNSYEQYF.

CDR3 protein: CASRGRQGRYTEAFF. The rearrangement links TRBV19 to TRBJ1-1; TCRdb proposes TRBD1, but this gene call is untestable without DNA. The V gene's germline CDR1 is LNHDA and CDR2 SQIVND (reference sequence). This CDR3 spans 15 amino acids.

The chain recombines TRBV7-8 with TRBJ2-3. CDR1 and CDR2 (germline): SGHVS, FQNEAQ. This CDR3 spans 16 amino acids. The CDR3 loop is CASSFEVVAFTDTQYF. The whole variable domain, filled in from reference TRBV7-8 and TRBJ2-3, reads GAGVSQSPRYKVAKRGQDVALRCDPISGHVSLFWYQQALGQGPEFLTYFQNEAQLDKSGLPSDRFFAERPEGSVSTLKIQRTQQEDSAVYLCASSFEVVAFTDTQYFGPGTRLTVL.

The CDR3 region is CASNTGFYEQYF. This rearrangement joins TRBV28 to TRBJ2-7; TCRdb designates TRBD1, a call that cannot be tested without DNA. Germline CDR1 MDHEN, CDR2 SYDVKM. The CDR3 consists of 12 residues.

This chain uses TRBV9 with TRBJ1-2. CDR3 length equals 13 residues. From germline, CDR1 is SGDLS and CDR2 YYNGEE. CDR3 amino acids: CASSVAEKYGYTF. The full variable domain, completed using reference TRBV9 and TRBJ1-2, is DSGVTQTPKHLITATGQRVTLRCSPRSGDLSVYWYQQSLDQGLQFLIQYYNGEERAKGNILERFSAQQFPDLHSELNLSSLELGDSALYFCASSVAEKYGYTFGSGTRLTVV.

The chain employs TRBV27 and TRBJ2-7; TCRdb's assignment of TRBD2 cannot be checked, as there is no DNA. Germline V gives CDR1 MNHEY, CDR2 SMNVEV (reference sequence). This CDR3 spans 15 amino acids. The CDR3 sequence: CASSNGLAGAYEQYF.

The chain employs TRBV7-9 and TRBJ2-1; TCRdb picks TRBD2, but there is no DNA to check that call. CDR1 and CDR2 from the germline V gene are SEHNR and FQNEAQ (reference sequence). The CDR3 totals 15 residues. CDR3 in amino acids: CASRKAAGAYNEQFF.

The genes are TRBV29-1 and TRBJ1-1. From germline, CDR1 is SQVTM and CDR2 ANQGSEA. The CDR3 runs 16 residues. CDR3 amino acids: CSVEVHWEGRDTEAFF. Complete variable domain (other parts from reference TRBV29-1 and TRBJ1-1): SAVISQKPSRDICQRGTSLTIQCQVDSQVTMMFWYRQQPGQSLTLIATANQGSEATYESGFVIDKFPISRPNLTFSTLTVSNMSPEDSSIYLCSVEVHWEGRDTEAFFGQGTRLTVV.

The CDR3 reads CASSQDPRGFTEAFF. The chain carries TRBV4-1 and TRBJ1-1; TCRdb selects TRBD1, and the lack of DNA leaves this call unchecked. The CDR3 is 15 amino acids. In germline, CDR1 is MGHRA, CDR2 YSYEKL.

The gene calls are TRBV5-6 and TRBJ2-7; TCRdb's D gene call, TRBD2, goes unchecked for lack of DNA. Germline V gives CDR1 SGHDT, CDR2 YYEEEE. The CDR3 totals 13 residues. CDR3 in amino acids: CASSLEEEKEQYF. Full variable domain (rest looked up from reference TRBV5-6 and TRBJ2-7): DAGVTQSPTHLIKTRGQQVTLRCSPKSGHDTVSWYQQALGQGPQFIFQYYEEEERQRGNFPDRFSGHQFPNYSSELNVNALLLGDSALYLCASSLEEEKEQYFGPGTRLTVT.

The CDR3 sequence: CASSSRGGASYEQYF. The chain carries TRBV7-8 and TRBJ2-7; the TCRdb call, TRBD1, lacks DNA for checking. CDR3 length: 15 residues. Germline-derived CDR1 and CDR2 are SGHVS and FQNEAQ.

This chain uses TRBV30 with TRBJ2-7; TCRdb outputs TRBD1, but without DNA this stays unchecked. CDR1 is GTSNPN and CDR2 is SVGIG in the germline V gene (reference sequence). The CDR3 covers 15 residues. CDR3 sequence: CAWRERDRHNYEQYF.

The V and J genes are TRBV4-2 and TRBJ2-5; TCRdb proposes TRBD1, but this gene call is untestable without DNA. There are 13 residues in the CDR3. Germline loops: CDR1 LGHNA, CDR2 YNFKEQ. CDR3 in amino acids: CASSQVGGETQYF.

CDR3 loop: CAWSLVRAGYGYTF. The chain carries TRBV30 and TRBJ1-2. Germline values: CDR1 GTSNPN, CDR2 SVGIG (reference sequence). The CDR3 is 14 amino acids.

The chain is built from TRBV3-1 and TRBJ2-7; with no DNA, the TCRdb D assignment of TRBD1 cannot be verified. CDR1 is LGHDT, CDR2 YNNKEL, per germline (reference sequence). There are 14 residues in the CDR3. CDR3 amino acids: CASSLPGAGYEQYF.

V and J are TRBV9 and TRBJ1-1. CDR3 size: 16 residues. In germline, CDR1 is SGDLS, CDR2 YYNGEE. CDR3 residues: CASSVASSRDNTEAFF. The complete variable domain, with remaining parts taken from reference TRBV9 and TRBJ1-1, reads DSGVTQTPKHLITATGQRVTLRCSPRSGDLSVYWYQQSLDQGLQFLIQYYNGEERAKGNILERFSAQQFPDLHSELNLSSLELGDSALYFCASSVASSRDNTEAFFGQGTRLTVV.

This sequence joins TRBV19 and TRBJ1-1. CDR3 size: 12 residues. The germline V gene encodes CDR1 LNHDA and CDR2 SQIVND (reference sequence). The CDR3 spells CASIREDTEAFF.

The chain uses TRBV20-1 and TRBJ2-7; TCRdb indicates TRBD1, and absent DNA this call remains unverified. This CDR3 comprises 12 residues. Germline V gene data show CDR1 as DFQATT and CDR2 as SNEGSKA (reference sequence). CDR3 in amino acids: CSAQGGYSEQYF.

V is TRBV6-1 and J is TRBJ2-7. The germline gives CDR1 MNHNS, CDR2 SASEGT. The CDR3 contains 13 residues. This CDR3 is CSSSEPGPYEQYF.

The rearrangement uses TRBV3-1 and TRBJ2-7; as DNA is missing, the TRBD2 call by TCRdb cannot be tested. Per germline, CDR1 LGHDT and CDR2 YNNKEL (reference sequence). The CDR3 sequence is 14 residues long. The CDR3 is CASTKAGGFYEQYF.

This chain connects TRBV27 to TRBJ2-1; TCRdb gives TRBD2 as the D gene, but with no DNA this cannot be confirmed. Germline V gene data show CDR1 as MNHEY and CDR2 as SMNVEV (reference sequence). CDR3 length: 16 residues. The CDR3 region is CASSLSGTSWINEQFF.